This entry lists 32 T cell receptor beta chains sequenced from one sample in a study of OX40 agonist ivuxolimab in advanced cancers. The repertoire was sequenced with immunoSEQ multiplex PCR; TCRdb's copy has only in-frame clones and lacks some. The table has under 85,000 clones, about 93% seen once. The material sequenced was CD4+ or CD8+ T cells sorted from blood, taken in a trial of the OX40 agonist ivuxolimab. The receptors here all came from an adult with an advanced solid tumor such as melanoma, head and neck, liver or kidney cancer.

The CDR3 protein is CASGLQILVGTEPQPQHF. Here the CDR3 DNA reads TGTGCTAGTGGTTTACAAATTCTAGTTGGGACAGAACCTCAGCCCCAGCATTTT. The chain couples TRBV12-5 to TRBJ1-5; TRBD1 matches 7 bases. The germline CDR1 and CDR2 sequences are LGHNT and FRNRAP. The V gene end was trimmed by 3 bases and the J gene end by 6 bases; junction bases not matched to a gene: 17. This CDR3 is 18 amino acids long.

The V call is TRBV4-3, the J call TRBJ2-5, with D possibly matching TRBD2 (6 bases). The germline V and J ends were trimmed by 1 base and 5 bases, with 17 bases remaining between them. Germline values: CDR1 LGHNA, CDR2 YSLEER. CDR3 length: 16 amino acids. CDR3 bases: TGCGCCAGCAGCCAAGGGTTAGGAGGGAGCGGGGAGACCCAGTACTTC. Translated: CASSQGLGGSGETQYF.

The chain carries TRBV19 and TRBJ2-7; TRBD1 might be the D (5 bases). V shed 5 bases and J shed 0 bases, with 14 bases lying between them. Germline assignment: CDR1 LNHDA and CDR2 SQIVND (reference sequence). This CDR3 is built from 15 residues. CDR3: CASSLGVATSYEQYF. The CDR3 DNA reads TGTGCCAGTAGTTTAGGGGTCGCCACCTCCTACGAGCAGTACTTC.

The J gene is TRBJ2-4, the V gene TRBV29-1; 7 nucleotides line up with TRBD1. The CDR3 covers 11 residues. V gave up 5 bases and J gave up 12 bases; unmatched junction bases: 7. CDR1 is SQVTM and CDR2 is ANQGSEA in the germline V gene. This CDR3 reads CSVFRQGTQYF. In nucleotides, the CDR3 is TGCAGCGTTTTCCGACAGGGAACTCAGTACTTC.

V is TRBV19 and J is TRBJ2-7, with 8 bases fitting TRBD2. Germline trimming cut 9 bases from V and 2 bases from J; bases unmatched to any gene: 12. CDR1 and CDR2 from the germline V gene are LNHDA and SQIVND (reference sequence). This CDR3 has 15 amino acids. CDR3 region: CASAPGGGGTYEQYF. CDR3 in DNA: TGTGCCAGCGCCCCCGGGGGGGGCGGAACCTACGAGCAGTACTTC.

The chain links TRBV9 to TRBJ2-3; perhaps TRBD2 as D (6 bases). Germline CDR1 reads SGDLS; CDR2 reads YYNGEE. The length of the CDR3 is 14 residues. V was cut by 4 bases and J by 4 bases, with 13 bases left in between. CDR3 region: CASSPAGSPDTQYF. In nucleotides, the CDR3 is TGTGCCAGCAGCCCAGCGGGTAGCCCAGATACGCAGTATTTT.

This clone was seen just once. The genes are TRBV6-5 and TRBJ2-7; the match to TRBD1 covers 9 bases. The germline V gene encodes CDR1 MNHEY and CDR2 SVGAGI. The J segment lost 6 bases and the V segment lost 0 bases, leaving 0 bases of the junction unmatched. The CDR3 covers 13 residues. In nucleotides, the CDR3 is TGTGCCAGCAGTTACTCGGACAGGGGCGAGCAGTACTTC. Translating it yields CASSYSDRGEQYF.

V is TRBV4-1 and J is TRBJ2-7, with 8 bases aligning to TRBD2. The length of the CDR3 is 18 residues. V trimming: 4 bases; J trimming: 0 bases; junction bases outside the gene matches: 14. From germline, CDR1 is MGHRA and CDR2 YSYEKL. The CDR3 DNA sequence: TGCGCCAGCAGCCTAAAGAATGGGCAACTAGCGGACTCCTACGAGCAGTACTTC. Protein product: CASSLKNGQLADSYEQYF.

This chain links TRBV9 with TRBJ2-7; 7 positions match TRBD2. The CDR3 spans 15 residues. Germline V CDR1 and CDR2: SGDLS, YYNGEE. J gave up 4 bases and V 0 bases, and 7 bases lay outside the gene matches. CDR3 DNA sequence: TGTGCCAGCAGCGTAGGGGCTAGCGGAGTATACGAGCAGTACTTC. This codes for CASSVGASGVYEQYF.

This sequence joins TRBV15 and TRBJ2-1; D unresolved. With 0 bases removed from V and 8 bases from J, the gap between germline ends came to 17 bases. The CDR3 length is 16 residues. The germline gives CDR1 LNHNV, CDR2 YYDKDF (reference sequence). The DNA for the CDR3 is TGTGCCACCAGCAGAGATCGCCTAAGTAGTCGTCATGAGCAGTTCTTC. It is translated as CATSRDRLSSRHEQFF.

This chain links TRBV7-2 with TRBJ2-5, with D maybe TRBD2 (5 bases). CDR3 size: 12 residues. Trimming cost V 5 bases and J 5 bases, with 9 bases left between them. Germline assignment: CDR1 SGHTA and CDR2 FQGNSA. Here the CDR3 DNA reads TGTGCCAGCAGCCCCCGCGGGGAGACCCAGTACTTC. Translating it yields CASSPRGETQYF. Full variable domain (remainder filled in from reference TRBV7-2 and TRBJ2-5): GAGVSQSPSNKVTEKGKDVELRCDPISGHTALYWYRQSLGQGLEFLIYFQGNSAPDKSGLPSDRFSAERTGGSVSTLTIQRTQQEDSAVYLCASSPRGETQYFGPGTRLLVL.

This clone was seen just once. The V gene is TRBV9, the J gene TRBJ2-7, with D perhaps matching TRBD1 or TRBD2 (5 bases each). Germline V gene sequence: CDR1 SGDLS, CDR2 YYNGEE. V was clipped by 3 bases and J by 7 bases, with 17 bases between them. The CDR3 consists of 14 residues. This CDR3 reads CASSDTGTRGEQYF. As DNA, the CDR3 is TGTGCCAGCAGCGACACCGGGACCAGAGGGGAGCAGTACTTC. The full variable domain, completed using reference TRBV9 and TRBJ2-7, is DSGVTQTPKHLITATGQRVTLRCSPRSGDLSVYWYQQSLDQGLQFLIQYYNGEERAKGNILERFSAQQFPDLHSELNLSSLELGDSALYFCASSDTGTRGEQYFGPGTRLTVT.

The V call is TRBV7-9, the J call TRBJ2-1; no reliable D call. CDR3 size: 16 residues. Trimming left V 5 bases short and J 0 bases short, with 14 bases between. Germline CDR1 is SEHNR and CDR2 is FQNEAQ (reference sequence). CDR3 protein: CASSGPDVPSYNEQFF. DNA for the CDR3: TGTGCCAGCAGCGGGCCGGACGTCCCCTCCTACAATGAGCAGTTCTTC. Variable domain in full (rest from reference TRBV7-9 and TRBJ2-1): DTGVSQNPRHKITKRGQNVTFRCDPISEHNRLYWYRQTLGQGPEFLTYFQNEAQLEKSRLLSDRFSAERPKGSFSTLEIQRTEQGDSAMYLCASSGPDVPSYNEQFFGPGTRLTVL.

CDR3 in amino acids: CASSLYPLGSYNEQFF. CDR3 DNA: TGTGCCAGCAGTTTATATCCCCTGGGCTCCTACAATGAGCAGTTCTTC. V usage is TRBV28 and J usage is TRBJ2-1, with unresolved D. This CDR3 is built from 16 residues. Trimming took 1 base from V and 0 from J, leaving 10 bases between them. The germline V gene has CDR1 MDHEN and CDR2 SYDVKM.

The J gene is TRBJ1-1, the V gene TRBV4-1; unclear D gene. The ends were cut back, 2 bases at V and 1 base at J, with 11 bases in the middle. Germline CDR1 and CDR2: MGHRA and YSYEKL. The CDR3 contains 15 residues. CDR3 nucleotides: TGCGCCAGCAGCCAAAGTGACGATGCGAACACTGAAGCTTTCTTT. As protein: CASSQSDDANTEAFF.

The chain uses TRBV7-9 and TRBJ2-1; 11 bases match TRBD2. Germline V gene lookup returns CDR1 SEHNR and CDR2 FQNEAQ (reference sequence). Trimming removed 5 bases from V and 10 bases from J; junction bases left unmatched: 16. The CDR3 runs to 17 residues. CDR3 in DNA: TGTGCCAGCAGCCCCTTGCCTAGCGGGGGGTGGGCAATCGAGCAGTTCTTC. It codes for CASSPLPSGGWAIEQFF.

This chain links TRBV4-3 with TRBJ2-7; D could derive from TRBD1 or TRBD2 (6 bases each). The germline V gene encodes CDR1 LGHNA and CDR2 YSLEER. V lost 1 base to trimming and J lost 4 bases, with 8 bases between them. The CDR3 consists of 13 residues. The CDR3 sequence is CASSQGGAYEQYF. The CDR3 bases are TGCGCCAGCAGCCAAGGGGGGGCATACGAGCAGTACTTC.

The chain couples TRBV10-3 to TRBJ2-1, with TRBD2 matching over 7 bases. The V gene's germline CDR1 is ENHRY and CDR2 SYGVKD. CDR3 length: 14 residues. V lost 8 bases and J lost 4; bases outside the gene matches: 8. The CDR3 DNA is TGTGCCATCTTAGCGGGTTCCGAATACAATGAGCAGTTCTTC. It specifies CAILAGSEYNEQFF.

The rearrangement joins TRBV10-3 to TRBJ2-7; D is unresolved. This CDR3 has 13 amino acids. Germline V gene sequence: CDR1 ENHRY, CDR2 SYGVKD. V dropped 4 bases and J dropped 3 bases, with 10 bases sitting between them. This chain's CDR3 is CAISVGSFYEQYF. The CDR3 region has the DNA TGTGCCATCAGTGTGGGTAGCTTCTACGAGCAGTACTTC.

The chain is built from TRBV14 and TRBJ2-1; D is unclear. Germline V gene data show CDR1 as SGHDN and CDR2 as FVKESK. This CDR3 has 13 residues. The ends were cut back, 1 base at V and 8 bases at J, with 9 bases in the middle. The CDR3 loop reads CASSQASLHEQFF. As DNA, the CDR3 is TGTGCCAGCAGCCAAGCTTCTCTCCATGAGCAGTTCTTC.

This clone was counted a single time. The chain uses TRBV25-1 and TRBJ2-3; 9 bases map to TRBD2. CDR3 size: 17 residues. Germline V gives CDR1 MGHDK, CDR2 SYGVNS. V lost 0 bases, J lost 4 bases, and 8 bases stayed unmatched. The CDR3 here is CASSEYIRGLASDTQYF. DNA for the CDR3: TGTGCCAGCAGTGAATATATTCGAGGACTAGCGTCAGATACGCAGTATTTT.

The CDR3 sequence: CASRIGTGELFF. In nucleotides, the CDR3 is TGTGCCTCACGGATTGGAACCGGGGAGCTGTTTTTT. The chain joins TRBV10-3 to TRBJ2-2, with D uncertain. Per the germline V gene, CDR1 is ENHRY and CDR2 is SYGVKD. The CDR3 covers 12 residues. Deletions cut 11 bases from V and 5 bases from J, with 12 bases between.

CDR3: CATGGLEQFF. The CDR3 DNA follows: TGTGCCACCGGGGGCCTTGAGCAGTTCTTC. V and J are TRBV27 and TRBJ2-1; D is possibly TRBD1 or TRBD2 (6 bases each). This CDR3 is 10 amino acids long. Trimming removed 10 bases at V and 9 bases at J, with 10 bases between. The V gene's germline CDR1 is MNHEY and CDR2 SMNVEV (reference sequence).

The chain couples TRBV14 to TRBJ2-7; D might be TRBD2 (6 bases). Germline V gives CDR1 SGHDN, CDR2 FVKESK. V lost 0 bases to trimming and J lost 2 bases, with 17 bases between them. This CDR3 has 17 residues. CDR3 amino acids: CASSQDPRDPIPYEQYF. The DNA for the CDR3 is TGTGCCAGCAGCCAAGATCCGCGGGACCCCATTCCCTACGAGCAGTACTTC.

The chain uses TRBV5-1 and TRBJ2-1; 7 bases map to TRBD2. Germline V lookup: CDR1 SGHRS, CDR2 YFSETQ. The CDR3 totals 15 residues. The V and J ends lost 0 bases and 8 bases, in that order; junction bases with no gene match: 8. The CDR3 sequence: CASSLEGLPVDEQFF. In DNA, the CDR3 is TGCGCCAGCAGCTTGGAGGGACTACCCGTCGATGAGCAGTTCTTC.

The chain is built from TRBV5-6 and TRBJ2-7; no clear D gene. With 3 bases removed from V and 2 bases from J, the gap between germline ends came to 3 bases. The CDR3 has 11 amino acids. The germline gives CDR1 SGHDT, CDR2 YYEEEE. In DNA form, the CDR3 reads TGTGCCAGCAGCTCCGCCTACGAGCAGTACTTC. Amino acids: CASSSAYEQYF.

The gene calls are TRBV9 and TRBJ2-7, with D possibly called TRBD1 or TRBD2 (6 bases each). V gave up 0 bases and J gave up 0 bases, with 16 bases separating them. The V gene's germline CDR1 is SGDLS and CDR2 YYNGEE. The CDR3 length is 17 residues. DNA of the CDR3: TGTGCCAGCAGCGTAGAGGGGGAGGTTACCAGCTCCTACGAGCAGTACTTC. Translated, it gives CASSVEGEVTSSYEQYF.

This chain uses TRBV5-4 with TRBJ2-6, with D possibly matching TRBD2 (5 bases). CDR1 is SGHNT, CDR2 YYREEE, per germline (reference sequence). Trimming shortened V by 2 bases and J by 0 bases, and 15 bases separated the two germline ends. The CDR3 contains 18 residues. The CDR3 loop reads CASSLGMRDSSGANVLTF. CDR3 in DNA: TGTGCCAGCAGCTTAGGAATGAGGGATTCCTCTGGGGCCAACGTCCTGACTTTC.

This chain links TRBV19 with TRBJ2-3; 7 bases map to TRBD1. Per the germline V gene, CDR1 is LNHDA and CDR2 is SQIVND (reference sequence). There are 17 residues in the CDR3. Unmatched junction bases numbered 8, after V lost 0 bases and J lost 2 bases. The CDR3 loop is CASSIDLGTELTDTQYF. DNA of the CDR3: TGTGCCAGTAGTATAGATTTAGGGACAGAGCTCACAGATACGCAGTATTTT.

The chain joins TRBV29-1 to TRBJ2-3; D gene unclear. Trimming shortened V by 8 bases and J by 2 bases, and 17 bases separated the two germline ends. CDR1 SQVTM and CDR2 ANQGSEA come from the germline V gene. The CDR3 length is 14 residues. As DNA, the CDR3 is TGCAGCCCCGTGAAGGTTGGGGTCACAGATACGCAGTATTTT. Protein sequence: CSPVKVGVTDTQYF.

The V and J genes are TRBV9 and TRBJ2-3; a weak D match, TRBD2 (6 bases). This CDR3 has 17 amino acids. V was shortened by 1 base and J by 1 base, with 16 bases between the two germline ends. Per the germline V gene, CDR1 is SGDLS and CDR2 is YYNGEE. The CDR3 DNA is TGTGCCAGCAGCGTACGGTGGGGAGGCCTCGGCACAGATACGCAGTATTTT. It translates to CASSVRWGGLGTDTQYF.

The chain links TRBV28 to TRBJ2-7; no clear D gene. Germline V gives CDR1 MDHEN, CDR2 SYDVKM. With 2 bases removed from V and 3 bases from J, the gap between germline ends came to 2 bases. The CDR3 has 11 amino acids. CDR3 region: CASSLNYEQYF. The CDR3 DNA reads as TGTGCCAGCAGTTTAAACTACGAGCAGTACTTC.